This is a list of T cell receptor beta chains from one sample in a study of blood T cell repertoires in COVID-19. The method was immunoSEQ multiplex PCR; TCRdb's version includes in-frame clones alone and lacks a portion of them. The sample lists 150,000 to 200,000 clones; about four fifths were seen once. The sample taken for sequencing was peripheral blood. The receptors shown here come from a man in his sixties with active or convalescent COVID-19. CDR3s leave out the opening cysteine and the closing phenylalanine or tryptophan. Each record gives: CDR3 protein, V gene, J gene.

CDR3aa: ASSWDSYQPQH
v_gene: TRBV5-1
j_gene: TRBJ1-5

CDR3aa: ASSIQERSNEKLF
v_gene: TRBV28
j_gene: TRBJ1-4

CDR3aa: SVETWSSYNEQF
v_gene: TRBV29-1
j_gene: TRBJ2-1

CDR3aa: ASSRDKSSGNTIY
v_gene: TRBV11-3
j_gene: TRBJ1-3

CDR3aa: ASSSGTVDSPLH
v_gene: TRBV5-1
j_gene: TRBJ1-6

CDR3aa: ASSSAGRGVNSPLH
v_gene: TRBV7-3
j_gene: TRBJ1-6

CDR3aa: ASSPWRTSGRAGETQY
v_gene: TRBV14
j_gene: TRBJ2-5

CDR3aa: ASSFSGLLDEQF
v_gene: TRBV5-4
j_gene: TRBJ2-1

CDR3aa: ASSLQGTDTQY
v_gene: TRBV12-3/TRBV12-4
j_gene: TRBJ2-3

CDR3aa: ASSAYNEQF
v_gene: TRBV25-1
j_gene: TRBJ2-1

CDR3aa: ASSSTGDASYEQY
v_gene: TRBV6-6
j_gene: TRBJ2-7

CDR3aa: ASSPTSGSYEQY
v_gene: TRBV6-5
j_gene: TRBJ2-7

CDR3aa: ASSYTGGGEAF
v_gene: TRBV5-4
j_gene: TRBJ1-1

CDR3aa: ASIRSTGSPLH
v_gene: TRBV2
j_gene: TRBJ1-6

CDR3aa: SVPGGGRTLEAF
v_gene: TRBV29-1
j_gene: TRBJ1-1

CDR3aa: ASSEMGRGQETQY
v_gene: TRBV6-1
j_gene: TRBJ2-5

CDR3aa: ASSPGQAPGTEAF
v_gene: TRBV5-1
j_gene: TRBJ1-1

CDR3aa: ASSIGSTGNTIY
v_gene: TRBV19
j_gene: TRBJ1-3

CDR3aa: ATSSRSYNEQF
v_gene: TRBV24-1
j_gene: TRBJ2-1

CDR3aa: AITSQGASNEQF
v_gene: TRBV10-3
j_gene: TRBJ2-1

CDR3aa: ASSQDLGQGSTDTQY
v_gene: TRBV14
j_gene: TRBJ2-3

CDR3aa: ASSSETGWGYGYT
v_gene: TRBV7-8
j_gene: TRBJ1-2

CDR3aa: ASSESRRTEAF
v_gene: TRBV10-1
j_gene: TRBJ1-1

CDR3aa: ASSGTGGLETQY
v_gene: TRBV2
j_gene: TRBJ2-5

CDR3aa: ASSESVYYGYT
v_gene: TRBV25-1
j_gene: TRBJ1-2

CDR3aa: ASSPKNMNSGNTIY
v_gene: TRBV18
j_gene: TRBJ1-3

CDR3aa: ASSDWGREDIQY
v_gene: TRBV2
j_gene: TRBJ2-4

CDR3aa: ASRGREEEKLF
v_gene: TRBV10-2
j_gene: TRBJ1-4

CDR3aa: ASSAGLAGGQETQY
v_gene: TRBV9
j_gene: TRBJ2-5

CDR3aa: ASSDGRVAYEQY
v_gene: TRBV6-1
j_gene: TRBJ2-7

CDR3aa: ASKGTSGYSTDTQY
v_gene: TRBV2
j_gene: TRBJ2-3

CDR3aa: ASSLEQILTDTQY
v_gene: TRBV5-1
j_gene: TRBJ2-3

CDR3aa: ASRVAYT
v_gene: TRBV2
j_gene: TRBJ1-2

CDR3aa: ASSYRKSEQY
v_gene: TRBV6-5
j_gene: TRBJ2-7

CDR3aa: ASSLTSPSYEQY
v_gene: TRBV19
j_gene: TRBJ2-7

CDR3aa: ASTPRGNNSPLH
v_gene: TRBV6-6
j_gene: TRBJ1-6

CDR3aa: ASSPSGTGEGYT
v_gene: TRBV6-4
j_gene: TRBJ1-2

CDR3aa: ASSLAAGGSTDTQY
v_gene: TRBV11-2
j_gene: TRBJ2-3

CDR3aa: ASSGGLDRGTNEKLF
v_gene: TRBV25-1
j_gene: TRBJ1-4